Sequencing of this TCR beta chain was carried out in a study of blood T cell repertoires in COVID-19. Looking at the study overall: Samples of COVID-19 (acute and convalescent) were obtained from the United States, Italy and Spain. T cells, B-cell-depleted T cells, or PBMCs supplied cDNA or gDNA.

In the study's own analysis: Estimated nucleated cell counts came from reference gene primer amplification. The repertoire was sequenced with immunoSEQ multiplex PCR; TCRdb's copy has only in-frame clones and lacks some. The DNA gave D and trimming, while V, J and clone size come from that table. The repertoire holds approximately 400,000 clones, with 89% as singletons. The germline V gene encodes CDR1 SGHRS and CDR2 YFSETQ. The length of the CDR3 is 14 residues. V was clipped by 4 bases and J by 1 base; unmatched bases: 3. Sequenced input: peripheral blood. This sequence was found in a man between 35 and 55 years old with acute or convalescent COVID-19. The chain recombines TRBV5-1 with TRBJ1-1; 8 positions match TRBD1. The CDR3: CASSMGQENTEAFF. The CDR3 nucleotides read TGCGCCAGCAGCATGGGACAGGAGAACACTGAAGCTTTCTTT.